This TCR beta chain comes out of a study of cytomegalovirus exposure and HLA in healthy donors (dated by TCRdb to about 2017). Concerning the study at large: According to an earlier analysis of 550 to 750 of the donors, about 180 million T cells yielded roughly 110 million unique TCR beta sequences and approximately 280 Gb of sequence data. Roughly 290 gigabases of sequencing data and 91 million or so unique TCR sequences made up an early release that covered under 750 HLA-typed donors. Of the approximately 400 genotyped donors, over 70% fell in the genetic ancestry cluster associated with self-reported Caucasian donors. The aim of the study was to test whether cataloging public T cell receptors could identify signatures of past pathogen exposure. Using immunosequencing, the study profiled T cell repertoires from fewer than 700 subjects and related those repertoires to cytomegalovirus serostatus. Along with the roughly 670-subject first cohort, a separate validation cohort of about 110 different subjects was used. To predict cytomegalovirus infection status, the study combined high-throughput TCR immunosequencing, statistical association of individual TCRs with disease status, and machine learning. A later analysis re-analyzed previously published TCR beta repertoires from roughly 690 donors and added high-resolution HLA genotyping to study TCR occurrence patterns. The later analysis used no new phenotypic data to find candidate immune exposures, relying instead on TCR beta sequences and their occurrence across donors. An earlier analysis of roughly 580 of the donors used high-throughput TCR beta sequencing to judge whether each TCR beta V gene segment behaved as functional or pseudogenic. Donor age, sex, ethnicity and CMV serostatus were compiled together with the repertoire data. A later genetic analysis took genome-wide SNP genotypes for about 55% of the 666 donors and used that subset as a discovery cohort. Every repertoire in the discovery cohort had been generated on one and the same sequencing platform. HLA typing covered class I and class II loci at four-digit resolution. The number of typed donors differed by locus: about 629-630 for A, B, C, DRB1 and DQB1; roughly 510 for DQA1; approximately 600 for DPA1; and about 470 for DPB1. About five DR-DQ haplotypes were handled as single units for association and clustering because linkage in the cohort was strong. On average, about 200,000 unique TCR beta nucleotide sequences were sequenced per donor among about 400 genotyped donors of the cohort, with 15% to 20% of those sequences being non-productive.

The cohort consisted of 600 to 750 healthy bone marrow donors. At the time of sampling, every cohort member was nominally healthy, though immune exposures that went unrecorded were likely present. CMV serostatus was positive for roughly 290 and negative for about half of the roughly 670 cohort members, and was not recorded for this donor. Every donor gave a peripheral blood sample, and the peripheral blood mononuclear cells from that sample were used for TCR beta sequencing. The Qiagen DNeasy Blood Extraction Kit was used to extract genomic DNA from the blood cell samples. There are a few counts of this clone. Its antigen is still unknown. Qualities for individual bases were not recorded, and no much larger clone is one base off. Findings and caveats that apply to the study as a whole: The authors suggested that the approach could potentially be generalized to other disease states and immunological phenotypes. Cytomegalovirus status was reported to be diagnosed by the classifier with high specificity and sensitivity in both the original and validation cohorts. Compared with the approximately 670-donor mean, donors in an Asian-associated ancestry cluster had fewer N-insertions in productive TCRs, according to a later genetic analysis. Assigning TCR associations to individual alleles was difficult when HLA alleles, especially DR and DQ, strongly co-occurred. Correlated functional status among segregating V segments might be attributable to linkage disequilibrium, but an unknown experimental factor could not be ruled out. The only immune exposure information available for the cohort was CMV serostatus. The earlier analysis of approximately 560 of the donors excluded around 17 rarely observed V segments, including chromosome 9 orphons, because counts were too low. According to a later analysis, parvovirus B19, influenza, CMV and Epstein-Barr virus appeared linked to several top co-occurrence clusters. A cluster of highly shared sequence variants was judged likely to be a technical artifact of the sequencing pipeline. The study gave a list of around 170 TCR beta chains associated with cytomegalovirus. Sequencing depth was assumed to be roughly uniform across donors in the presence/absence analyses, though that assumption may not hold. An earlier analysis of around 600 of the donors showed that most TCR beta V segments appeared in productive rearrangements either about 90% or about 30% of the time, which broadly matched IMGT annotations. In a later analysis, HLA-associated TCR beta chains were found to be more clonally expanded and to have lower generation probabilities than equally common non-associated chains. Because some donors lacked HLA typing at each locus, the association tests relied only on the typed subset. Most TCR sequences were observed very rarely across donors, whereas some public TCRs were present in many individuals. Most CMV-associated TCR beta chains appeared to be HLA-restricted in a later analysis, and the HLA associations seemed to be driven largely by CMV exposure. This cohort had only TCR beta chains sequenced, and the lack of alpha or paired-chain data limited which features could be detected. At a false discovery rate of 0.05, a later analysis linked roughly 17,000 TCR beta sequences to specific HLA alleles. In vitro tests confirmed that three of the cytomegalovirus-associated TCR beta chains recognize cytomegalovirus antigens. In a later analysis, TCR association rates were found to vary across HLA loci, with the most associated TCRs seen for DRB1 alleles and the fewest for HLA-C alleles. A further reported finding was that TCR beta sequences accurately predicted the HLA-A and HLA-B alleles for most subjects in the first cohort. V-gene and J-gene trimming of TCR beta chains was associated with a missense DCLRE1C variant in a later genetic analysis, and the association was replicated in an independent cohort.

To prepare the library, the immunoSEQ multiplex PCR assay was applied. For the multiplex PCR, a mixture combining 60 forward primers for TCR Vbeta segments and 13 reverse primers for TCR Jbeta segments was used. A multiplex PCR assay on genomic DNA amplified the CDR3 region of rearranged TCR beta genes. On the Illumina HiSeq System, the amplified TCR beta libraries were sequenced as 87-base-pair reads. The source study handled its data this way. Across the 640 or so repertoires, a later analysis counted 80 million or so unique TCR beta chains, approximately 10 million of which were shared by at least two donors. A nearest-neighbor algorithm error-corrected the raw reads and collapsed the reads into unique sequences, merging closely related sequences to remove PCR and sequencing errors. V, D and J gene segments were assigned by aligning CDR3 sequences to IMGT reference sequences. For a sequence to be retained, a match of at least six nucleotides was required to both a V gene segment and a J gene segment. Rearrangements were classified as productive when the CDR3 lacked stop codons and remained in frame with V and J, and all other rearrangements were classified as non-productive. CDR3 was defined according to IMGT convention as the region running from the second conserved V-encoded cysteine to the conserved J-encoded phenylalanine. In an earlier analysis of 550 to 650 of the donors, sequences lacking an unambiguous match to a single V gene segment were excluded. In an earlier analysis of 587 of the donors, a V segment was called functional when productive rearrangements were above 56.7%, and segregating when the standard deviation between donors exceeded 5%. A statistical classification framework was developed to diagnose cytomegalovirus status using the catalog of TCR beta chain sequences. A later analysis assigned V and J genes by comparing TCR nucleotide sequences with IMGT/GENE-DB human TR gene sequences. The TCRdist pipeline was used in a later analysis to assign CDR3 sequences and most-parsimonious VDJ recombination scenarios. In a later analysis, each TCR beta chain was defined by its CDR3 amino acid sequence together with its V-gene family, and reads without a unique V-gene family were excluded. A later analysis removed 500 to 600 highly shared, low-generation-probability nucleotide sequences to deal with suspected cross-contamination and a sequencing artifact. For each public chain, a later analysis derived a clonal expansion index from normalized ranks of inferred template counts within each repertoire. In a later analysis, generation probabilities were computed using a VDJ recombination model fitted to out-of-frame rearrangements, and the results were checked against IGoR. A later analysis scored TCR-TCR, TCR-HLA and TCR-CMV co-occurrence with hypergeometric tests, applying a repertoire-size bias correction to TCR pairs. False discovery rates were estimated in a later analysis by permuting HLA or CMV assignments 20 times. In a later analysis, co-occurring TCRs were grouped using DBSCAN, and TCRdist sequence similarity was added for clustering within HLA-allele-positive subsets. Repertoires with fewer than 30,000 or more than 120,000 public chains, plus five repertoires with anomalous nucleotide sharing, were excluded from co-occurrence clustering. This is the immuneACCESS table as TCRdb keeps it, with only in-frame sequences that have V and J called. A part of the clones is gone; compared with another copy, unresolved V genes explain less than half, and the rest is unexplained. V and J calls and clone size are given by that table; D and trimming were obtained from the DNA. This sample is represented by 150,000 to 200,000 clones; more than 60% of them were singletons. In total, the top ten clones hold 2% to 2.5% of the sample.

Sequencing was done on a sample of PBMCs. This sequence originates from a human donor in good health.

The CDR3 reads CASSRGQDKNIQYF. The DNA sequence is TGTGCCAGTAGCCGCGGTCAAGACAAAAACATTCAGTACTTC. The V and J segments used are TRBV19 and TRBJ2-4, with no D gene named confidently. CDR1 and CDR2 are drawn from the germline V gene (reference sequence): LNHDA, SQIVND. Deletion took 6 bases off V and 3 bases off J, with a span of 12 bases between the germline ends. Counted from cysteine to phenylalanine, this CDR3 has 14 amino acids. Only the CDR3 region is kept as DNA, spanning 42 bases read in frame from base 1. The CDR3, completed at both ends by the reference TRBV19 and TRBJ2-4 genes, gives the full variable domain DGGITQSPKYLFRKEGQNVTLSCEQNLNHDAMYWYRQDPGQGLRLIYYSQIVNDFQKGDIAEGYSVSREKKESFPLTVTSAQKNPTAFYLCASSRGQDKNIQYFGAGTRLSVL.